This T cell receptor beta chain was observed in a study of blood T cell repertoires in COVID-19 (dated by TCRdb to 2020 to 2021). Study-level background: The collaborator samples originated in the United States, Italy and Spain and spanned the acute and convalescent phases of COVID-19. The prospective study material was composed of cDNA or gDNA derived from T cells, B-cell-depleted T cells, or PBMCs. The dataset comprised deeply sampled blood TCRbeta repertoires from subjects exposed to, actively infected with, or recovered from COVID-19. A freely available public database, intended as a resource for researchers studying the immune response to SARS-CoV-2, is where the repertoires were released. The samples were drawn from the first 160 participants of the ongoing ImmuneRACE study and from over 950 subjects provided by 6 global collaborators. Sample metadata almost always included a de-identified subject ID, COVID-19 status, age in years and sex. Where HLA class I and class II types were available, the types were taken from metadata supplied by the sample provider, not from assay-based typing.

The full study reports these points: The amount of clinical and demographic metadata varied by source and participant and was provided uncurated.

Trimming takes 1 base from V and 6 bases from J, and the germline ends sit 13 bases apart. CDR1 and CDR2, looked up from the germline V gene, are KGHSH and LQKENI. From the cysteine up to the phenylalanine, the CDR3 has a length of 14 residues. Only the CDR3 DNA is retained, 42 bases long and in frame from the first base. A word on this clone: The specificity of this receptor is unknown. There are no base qualities to consult, and no much larger clone falls within one base.

TCRbeta CDR3 regions were amplified from genomic DNA using the immunoSEQ Assay, a bias-controlled multiplex PCR. In the paper's pipeline: The number of nucleated cells in each sample was estimated by amplification of reference gene primers within the assay. To quantify the absolute abundance of each unique TCRbeta CDR3 rearrangement, sequence reads were collapsed and filtered. For each sample, productive Simpson clonality was calculated as the square root of Simpson's diversity index across productive rearrangements. TCRdb took over this immuneACCESS table, retaining in-frame rearrangements with V and J assigned. Such tables are incomplete; in checked studies, under half of the missing clones stem from an unresolved V gene, and the remainder is unexplained. V, J and clone size reflect that table, while D and trimming were determined from the DNA. This sample gives approximately 140,000 clones in total; around nine tenths of them show up just once. The ten top clones hold more than 1% of the sample.

In the prospective study, participants were about 18 to 100 years old, resided in fewer than 25 geographic areas of the United States, and were enrolled through a virtual design. In the prospective study, participants were assigned to cohorts based on the clinical history participants reported in a screening survey and a study questionnaire. In the prospective study, whole blood, serum and a nasopharyngeal or oropharyngeal swab were collected from each participant by mobile phlebotomists. Prospective study participants could optionally give additional blood draws and questionnaires over an approximately 2-month period. Blood samples from the prospective study were shipped frozen or at room temperature prior to DNA extraction.

The TCR sequence derives from a woman aged 30 to 39 with acute COVID-19. This chain is built from TRBV18 and TRBJ2-7; possibly the D gene is TRBD1, per 5 matching bases. Input material: PBMCs or T cells enriched from blood (not recorded which). The DNA sequence is TGTGCCAGCTCACCACGGAAGGGGATGGGCGAGCAGTACTTC. The encoded protein is CASSPRKGMGEQYF.